The clone carrying this T cell receptor (beta chain) has only a few counts. What it binds is not known. For Graves' hyperthyroidism to be stable, ophthalmopathy could not progress within 18 months. Uncontrolled infection, other autoimmune disease, pregnancy or lactation excluded patients. The source material, RNA transcripts, was used to amplify TCR beta CDR3 regions. In the first-round RT-PCR of the TCR CDR3, the HTBI primer set was used. TCRdb reprocessed the multiplex PCR reads with MiXCR, giving one entry per CDR3 protein. In the table there are around 340,000 distinct CDR3 sequences, 16% of which are singletons. These data are taken from a study of T cells in Graves' hyperthyroidism and ophthalmopathy. CDR3 length: 13 amino acids. Germline V gene data show CDR1 as SGHTA and CDR2 as FQGNSA. The V and J ends lost 2 bases and 7 bases respectively, with 9 bases between them. Study-wide results and limits: A model of 13 V-J features distinguished ophthalmopathy from stable hyperthyroidism. The majority of expanded thyroid clonotypes above 0.001 also appeared in blood.

Sequencing was done on a sample of blood. The TCR originated in a man aged 30 to 45 with Graves' hyperthyroidism. The chain recombines TRBV7-2 with TRBJ1-5, with no clear D. The CDR3 DNA reads as TGTGCCAGCAGCTTAACGTTGAGGCAGCCCCAGCATTTT. It encodes CASSLTLRQPQHF.